The 29 T cell receptor beta chains presented below share a single source sample, sequenced in a study of blood T cell repertoires in COVID-19. The protocol was immunoSEQ multiplex PCR, while the TCRdb copy is restricted to in-frame clones and leaves out a portion. This table holds over 150,000 clones, more than 90% found once. Sequencing was performed on peripheral blood. The receptors were sampled from a man aged 50-59 years with acute or convalescent COVID-19.

The J gene is TRBJ1-4, the V gene TRBV29-1, with D uncertain. Per the germline V gene, CDR1 is SQVTM and CDR2 is ANQGSEA. The CDR3 runs 14 residues. Between the trimmed V and J ends, which lost 0 bases and 5 bases, there was a span of 10 bases. The CDR3 sequence: CSVEDPLLNEKLFF. The CDR3 bases are TGCAGCGTTGAAGATCCTCTATTGAATGAAAAACTGTTTTTT.

The V call is TRBV27, the J call TRBJ1-2; TRBD1 aligns across 9 bases. This CDR3 contains 17 residues. Germline values: CDR1 MNHEY, CDR2 SMNVEV (reference sequence). The V segment lost 6 bases and the J segment 1 base; nucleotides outside the gene matches: 12. The CDR3 coding sequence is TGTGCCAGCAGCCCAGATATCCGGGACAGGGTTAACTATGGCTACACCTTC. It encodes CASSPDIRDRVNYGYTF.

The count of this clone is one. V usage is TRBV5-1 and J usage is TRBJ1-5, with TRBD1 matching 9 bases. V lost 0 bases, J lost 6 bases, and 4 bases stayed unmatched. From germline, CDR1 is SGHRS and CDR2 YFSETQ. The length of the CDR3 is 15 residues. The CDR3 sequence is CASSLGTGDSQPQHF. The CDR3 DNA follows: TGCGCCAGCAGCTTGGGGACAGGGGATAGTCAGCCCCAGCATTTT. The complete variable domain, with remaining parts taken from reference TRBV5-1 and TRBJ1-5, reads KAGVTQTPRYLIKTRGQQVTLSCSPISGHRSVSWYQQTPGQGLQFLFEYFSETQRNKGNFPGRFSGRQFSNSRSEMNVSTLELGDSALYLCASSLGTGDSQPQHFGDGTRLSIL.

This chain uses TRBV10-3 with TRBJ1-3, with unresolved D. The CDR3 consists of 15 residues. The V and J ends lost 3 bases and 0 bases respectively, with 9 bases between them. CDR1 ENHRY and CDR2 SYGVKD come from the germline V gene. Here the CDR3 DNA reads TGTGCCATCAGTGAAGGAGGCAGCTCTGGAAACACCATATATTTT. Protein sequence: CAISEGGSSGNTIYF.

This chain uses TRBV10-3 with TRBJ1-1; 9 bases line up with TRBD1. Per germline, CDR1 ENHRY and CDR2 SYGVKD. The CDR3 has 14 residues. After removal of 10 bases from V and 4 bases from J, the junction contained 10 bases not matched to a gene. In DNA form, the CDR3 reads TGTGCCACAGGGACAGGGTCCGGGGGCACTGAAGCTTTCTTT. Residues: CATGTGSGGTEAFF.

V is TRBV18 and J is TRBJ2-2, with D perhaps TRBD2 (6 bases). Deletions cut 4 bases from V and 4 bases from J, with 19 bases between. Germline-derived CDR1 and CDR2 are KGHSH and LQKENI. This CDR3 is 17 amino acids long. CDR3 DNA sequence: TGTGCCAGCTCACTACGAGCACTAGCCGTACCCACCGGGGAGCTGTTTTTT. This translates into CASSLRALAVPTGELFF.

This clone was recorded a few times. This chain joins TRBV5-1 and TRBJ2-7; 13 bases match TRBD2. Germline V CDR1 and CDR2: SGHRS, YFSETQ. The V gene end was trimmed by 9 bases and the J gene end by 6 bases; junction bases not matched to a gene: 9. CDR3 length: 14 residues. CDR3 region: CATGLAGVSGEQYF. CDR3 DNA: TGCGCCACTGGACTAGCGGGAGTTTCGGGCGAGCAGTACTTC.

This clone was seen once. This rearrangement joins TRBV7-3 to TRBJ2-1, with D hard to call. The V gene lost 2 bases and the J gene lost 5 bases, with 19 bases spanning the gap. The CDR3 sequence is 17 residues long. Germline values: CDR1 SGHTA, CDR2 FQGTGA. The CDR3 nucleotides read TGTGCCAGCAGCTTACTCTCTCGCGGCTTACCCGACAATGAGCAGTTCTTC. Translation: CASSLLSRGLPDNEQFF.

The rearrangement uses TRBV19 and TRBJ2-2; D remains unclear. The CDR3 totals 14 residues. V was shortened by 7 bases and J by 2 bases, with 11 bases between the two germline ends. Germline V gene lookup returns CDR1 LNHDA and CDR2 SQIVND (reference sequence). CDR3 nucleotides: TGTGCCAGTAAGGAGCAGCCTAACACCGGGGAGCTGTTTTTT. Translation gives CASKEQPNTGELFF.

This chain links TRBV7-2 with TRBJ1-2; D is unresolved. Per germline, CDR1 SGHTA and CDR2 FQGNSA. This CDR3 has 15 residues. Trimming took 2 bases from V and 1 from J, leaving 11 bases between them. CDR3 in amino acids: CASSLSKQINYGYTF. CDR3 DNA sequence: TGTGCCAGCAGCTTATCGAAACAAATTAACTATGGCTACACCTTC.

The chain couples TRBV2 to TRBJ1-5; tentatively, D is TRBD1 (5 bases). V lost 6 bases, J lost 5 bases, and 14 bases lay in between. CDR1 is SNHLY and CDR2 is FYNNEI in the germline V gene. The CDR3 consists of 14 residues. Here the CDR3 reads CASREGLIDQPQHF. Here the CDR3 DNA reads TGTGCCAGCAGGGAGGGACTTATCGATCAGCCCCAGCATTTT.

The chain links TRBV11-2 to TRBJ2-5, with 8 positions matching TRBD2. Trimming cost V 1 base and J 7 bases; bases outside gene matches: 8. Germline loops: CDR1 SGHAT, CDR2 FQNNGV. The CDR3 runs 15 residues. CDR3 nucleotide sequence: TGTGCCAGCAGCTTAGTTCCAGCGGGAGATCGGACCCAGTACTTC. It is translated as CASSLVPAGDRTQYF.

The CDR3 DNA reads as TGCGCCAGCAGCTTAGGCGGGATCACCTACGAGCAGTACTTC. Translation: CASSLGGITYEQYF. The chain is built from TRBV5-1 and TRBJ2-7, with D perhaps TRBD2 (6 bases). The V gene's germline CDR1 is SGHRS and CDR2 YFSETQ. CDR3 length equals 14 residues. Trimming took 2 bases from V and 2 from J, leaving 11 bases between them. The variable domain in full, completed from reference TRBV5-1 and TRBJ2-7, reads KAGVTQTPRYLIKTRGQQVTLSCSPISGHRSVSWYQQTPGQGLQFLFEYFSETQRNKGNFPGRFSGRQFSNSRSEMNVSTLELGDSALYLCASSLGGITYEQYFGPGTRLTVT.

The chain's CDR3 is CASRRGGDDKSPNTEAFF. The CDR3, as DNA: TGTGCAAGTCGCCGAGGAGGGGATGACAAATCCCCGAACACTGAAGCTTTCTTT. This chain links TRBV12-2 with TRBJ1-1. TRBV12-2 is deemed a pseudogene. This CDR3 spans 18 amino acids.

The chain uses TRBV27 and TRBJ2-7, with TRBD2 matching 7 bases. Germline trimming cut 3 bases from V and 2 bases from J; bases unmatched to any gene: 7. The CDR3 spans 15 residues. The V gene's germline CDR1 is MNHEY and CDR2 SMNVEV (reference sequence). The CDR3 sequence is CASSLGGSRTYEQYF. CDR3 nucleotide sequence: TGTGCCAGCAGTTTGGGCGGGAGTAGGACCTACGAGCAGTACTTC.

The table lists this clone with a few counts. The V and J genes are TRBV6-5 and TRBJ1-5; 9 bases are a match to TRBD1. The germline gives CDR1 MNHEY, CDR2 SVGAGI. J was trimmed by 4 bases and V by 5 bases; bases with no gene match: 3. The CDR3 is 14 amino acids. This chain's CDR3 is CASSRTGANQPQHF. The CDR3 DNA follows: TGTGCCAGCAGTCGGACAGGGGCAAATCAGCCCCAGCATTTT.

The chain recombines TRBV2 with TRBJ2-5, with D possibly being TRBD2 (5 bases). V was clipped by 8 bases and J by 2 bases, with 15 bases between them. CDR1 is SNHLY, CDR2 FYNNEI, per germline. CDR3 size: 14 residues. For the CDR3, the DNA is TGTGCCAGCCGAACGGGATTGGTTCAAGAGACCCAGTACTTC. It encodes CASRTGLVQETQYF.

The chain carries TRBV6-2 or TRBV6-3 and TRBJ1-5, with unresolved D. The CDR3 length is 14 residues. The germline gives CDR1 MNHEY, CDR2 SVGEGT. V was shortened by 2 bases and J by 1 base, with 6 bases between the two germline ends. CDR3 in DNA: TGTGCCAGCAGTTACCGGTCCAGCAATCAGCCCCAGCATTTT. Protein: CASSYRSSNQPQHF.

The chain employs TRBV9 and TRBJ2-6; D possibly corresponds to TRBD2 (5 bases). Per germline, CDR1 SGDLS and CDR2 YYNGEE. CDR3 size: 16 residues. Trimming took off 2 bases at V and 2 bases at J, with 11 bases between the two ends. The CDR3 reads CASSVSERAGANVLTF. The DNA of the CDR3 is TGTGCCAGCAGCGTTTCGGAGAGGGCTGGGGCCAACGTCCTGACTTTC.

The rearrangement uses TRBV2 and TRBJ2-7, with 8 bases aligning to TRBD2. The CDR3 is 15 residues long. V lost 6 bases, J lost 3 bases, and 10 bases stayed unmatched. CDR1 and CDR2 from the germline V gene are SNHLY and FYNNEI. The CDR3 region has the DNA TGTGCCAGCAGCCTGGGAGCGGGAGTTTACTACGAGCAGTACTTC. Amino acid sequence: CASSLGAGVYYEQYF.

The V gene is TRBV29-1, the J gene TRBJ1-1; D may be TRBD1 (5 bases). Germline CDR1 is SQVTM and CDR2 is ANQGSEA. The CDR3 is 14 residues long. The V end was cut by 8 bases, the J end by 2 bases, with 18 bases between. This chain's CDR3 is CSKLKKDSNTEAFF. The CDR3 coding sequence is TGCAGCAAATTAAAAAAAGACAGCAACACTGAAGCTTTCTTT.

The chain carries TRBV4-3 and TRBJ1-3; D gene ambiguous. This CDR3 is 15 amino acids long. The germline CDR1 and CDR2 sequences are LGHNA and YSLEER. The V and J ends lost 0 bases and 1 base respectively, with 7 bases between them. The CDR3 sequence: CASSQDAISGNTIYF. CDR3 nucleotide sequence: TGCGCCAGCAGCCAAGATGCGATATCTGGAAACACCATATATTTT.

J is TRBJ1-5 and V is TRBV10-3; D is uncertain. V lost 2 bases and J lost 4, with 9 bases in between. CDR1 ENHRY and CDR2 SYGVKD come from the germline V gene. The CDR3 spans 14 residues. CDR3 sequence (DNA): TGTGCCATCAGTGAGGGGCTTGAGAATCAGCCCCAGCATTTT. Its translation: CAISEGLENQPQHF.

The chain is built from TRBV2 and TRBJ2-2; tentatively, D is TRBD1 (5 bases). The V and J ends lost 6 bases and 6 bases respectively, with 14 bases between them. Per germline, CDR1 SNHLY and CDR2 FYNNEI. CDR3 length: 14 amino acids. CDR3 amino acids: CASRAQGSAGELFF. CDR3 DNA sequence: TGTGCCAGCAGAGCCCAGGGTTCCGCCGGGGAGCTGTTTTTT.

The chain links TRBV28 to TRBJ2-7; 8 bases line up with TRBD1. Germline V gene sequence: CDR1 MDHEN, CDR2 SYDVKM. The trim removed 6 bases at V and 1 base at J, leaving 8 bases unmatched. The CDR3 contains 15 residues. This CDR3 is CASRSSRDRSYEQYV. The DNA for the CDR3 is TGTGCCAGCAGATCGTCCCGGGACAGGTCCTACGAGCAGTACGTC.

The chain couples TRBV19 to TRBJ2-4; 7 bases fit TRBD1. CDR1 and CDR2 from the germline V gene are LNHDA and SQIVND (reference sequence). This CDR3 comprises 18 residues. V shed 3 bases and J 0 bases; nucleotides not matched to a gene: 11. The CDR3 DNA is TGTGCCAGTAGTATGGGCAGGGGGAACGGCCTAGCCAAAAACATTCAGTACTTC. This codes for CASSMGRGNGLAKNIQYF. The full variable domain, completed using reference TRBV19 and TRBJ2-4, is DGGITQSPKYLFRKEGQNVTLSCEQNLNHDAMYWYRQDPGQGLRLIYYSQIVNDFQKGDIAEGYSVSREKKESFPLTVTSAQKNPTAFYLCASSMGRGNGLAKNIQYFGAGTRLSVL.

The rearrangement uses TRBV5-6 and TRBJ1-5; D not resolved. Germline CDR1 SGHDT, CDR2 YYEEEE. The CDR3 extends over 14 amino acids. With 0 bases removed from V and 0 bases from J, the gap between germline ends came to 4 bases. CDR3 residues: CASSLVNSNQPQHF. The CDR3 DNA reads as TGTGCCAGCAGCTTGGTAAATAGCAATCAGCCCCAGCATTTT. Full variable domain (outside the CDR3, taken from reference TRBV5-6 and TRBJ1-5): DAGVTQSPTHLIKTRGQQVTLRCSPKSGHDTVSWYQQALGQGPQFIFQYYEEEERQRGNFPDRFSGHQFPNYSSELNVNALLLGDSALYLCASSLVNSNQPQHFGDGTRLSIL.

The J gene is TRBJ1-3, the V gene TRBV11-2; the D gene is possibly TRBD1 (6 bases). The CDR3 length is 17 residues. CDR1 is SGHAT, CDR2 FQNNGV, per germline. V was trimmed by 7 bases and J by 0 bases, leaving 19 bases between them. For the CDR3, the DNA is TGTGCCAGCACTTGGGGGCCTGAATCGATCTCTGGAAACACCATATATTTT. Translating it yields CASTWGPESISGNTIYF. Based on the CDR3 plus reference TRBV11-2 and TRBJ1-3, the full variable domain is EAGVAQSPRYKIIEKRQSVAFWCNPISGHATLYWYQQILGQGPKLLIQFQNNGVVDDSQLPKDRFSAERLKGVDSTLKIQPAKLEDSAVYLCASTWGPESISGNTIYFGEGSWLTVV.

This clone came up once. The chain links TRBV5-1 to TRBJ2-7, with D possibly TRBD2 on 6 matching bases. V lost 7 bases, J lost 7 bases, and 24 bases lay in between. The CDR3 covers 15 residues. Germline-derived CDR1 and CDR2 are SGHRS and YFSETQ. The CDR3 sequence is CASHQAGTRNGEQYF. Here the CDR3 DNA reads TGCGCCAGCCACCAAGCCGGGACTCGAAACGGGGAGCAGTACTTC.